This is a list of T cell receptor beta chains from one sample in a study of blood T cell repertoires in COVID-19. Assay used: immunoSEQ multiplex PCR; TCRdb lists only in-frame clones, some missing. The sample lists roughly 100,000 clones; 84% were seen once. The sample comprised peripheral blood. These receptors were obtained from a woman aged 55-69 years with acute or convalescent COVID-19. Both conserved end residues are part of each CDR3. Fields, in order: D gene, J gene, CDR3 length, V gene, clone size, CDR3 protein, CDR3 DNA. A D gene is named only where the DNA matches it firmly. Clone size is stated in some rows and not others, as once, few, many or a class when expanded.

TRBD2	TRBJ2-3	15	TRBV19	.	CASSIVAGDADTQYF	TGTGCCAGTAGTATTGTAGCGGGAGATGCAGATACGCAGTATTTT
TRBD2	TRBJ2-5	16	TRBV7-2	.	CASSLTGRRGQETQYF	TGTGCCAGCAGCTTAACAGGACGGCGGGGGCAAGAGACCCAGTACTTC
.	TRBJ1-1	17	TRBV18	.	CASSPYDRHFLNTEAFF	TGTGCCAGCTCACCATACGACAGACACTTTTTGAACACTGAAGCTTTCTTT
TRBD2	TRBJ2-7	16	TRBV7-4	.	CASSPIGRGDPLEQYF	TGTGCCAGCAGCCCCATCGGTCGGGGGGACCCCCTCGAGCAGTACTTC
.	TRBJ2-5	14	TRBV11-3	.	CASSWGGISETQYF	TGTGCCAGCAGCTGGGGCGGGATAAGTGAGACCCAGTACTTC
.	TRBJ1-1	14	TRBV7-8	.	CASSLAQGNTEAFF	TGTGCCAGCAGCTTAGCCCAGGGTAACACTGAAGCTTTCTTT
.	TRBJ1-6	13	TRBV5-4	.	CASSRPAGSPLHF	TGTGCCAGCAGCCGACCAGCAGGGTCGCCCCTCCACTTT
TRBD1	TRBJ2-3	16	TRBV24-1	.	CATSDPRQGATDTQYF	TGTGCCACCAGTGACCCTAGACAGGGTGCCACAGATACGCAGTATTTT
.	TRBJ1-2	14	TRBV9	.	CASSRLGANYGYTF	TGTGCCAGCAGCCGACTTGGAGCTAACTATGGCTACACCTTC
TRBD1	TRBJ1-1	16	TRBV15	.	CATSKDRTKGNTEAFF	TGTGCCACCAGCAAGGACAGGACTAAAGGGAACACTGAAGCTTTCTTT
TRBD1	TRBJ2-3	17	TRBV7-6	.	CASSLAGQGGDTDTQYF	TGTGCCAGCAGCTTAGCGGGACAGGGAGGGGACACAGATACGCAGTATTTT
.	TRBJ2-3	15	TRBV19	.	CASSKDSYPPDTQYF	TGTGCCAGTAGTAAAGACAGTTACCCCCCAGATACGCAGTATTTT
TRBD1	TRBJ2-7	14	TRBV2	once	CASSESGQGYEQYF	TGTGCCAGCAGTGAGTCAGGACAGGGCTACGAGCAGTACTTC
TRBD1	TRBJ2-5	14	TRBV6-5	.	CASTRDRGGETQYF	TGTGCCAGCACCCGGGACAGGGGAGGGGAGACCCAGTACTTC
.	TRBJ1-2	14	TRBV19	.	CATNSNRVKDGYTF	TGTGCCACAAATTCAAACAGGGTAAAGGATGGCTACACCTTC
.	TRBJ2-3	15	TRBV19	.	CASSGGPANPDTQYF	TGTGCCAGTAGTGGAGGTCCTGCAAACCCAGATACGCAGTATTTT
TRBD1	TRBJ2-5	16	TRBV4-1	.	CASSRAGQGRVETQYF	TGCGCCAGCAGCCGGGCCGGACAGGGGAGAGTCGAGACCCAGTACTTC
.	TRBJ1-2	16	TRBV5-6	.	CASSDGGGDSNYGYTF	TGTGCCAGCAGTGACGGGGGTGGAGATTCTAACTATGGCTACACCTTC
.	TRBJ1-3	16	TRBV7-6	.	CASSLGTPSSGNTIYF	TGTGCCAGCAGCTTAGGGACACCGAGCTCTGGAAACACCATATATTTT
.	TRBJ2-5	18	TRBV7-8	once	CASSLGDLTASGGETQYF	TGTGCCAGCAGCTTAGGCGATCTAACAGCGTCAGGGGGGGAGACCCAGTACTTC
TRBD2	TRBJ2-1	14	TRBV19	.	CASRTGTSETVQFF	TGTGCCAGTAGGACCGGGACTAGCGAGACTGTGCAGTTCTTC
TRBD1	TRBJ1-1	15	TRBV19	.	CASSMRDRVETEAFF	TGTGCCAGTAGTATGAGGGACAGGGTCGAAACTGAAGCTTTCTTT